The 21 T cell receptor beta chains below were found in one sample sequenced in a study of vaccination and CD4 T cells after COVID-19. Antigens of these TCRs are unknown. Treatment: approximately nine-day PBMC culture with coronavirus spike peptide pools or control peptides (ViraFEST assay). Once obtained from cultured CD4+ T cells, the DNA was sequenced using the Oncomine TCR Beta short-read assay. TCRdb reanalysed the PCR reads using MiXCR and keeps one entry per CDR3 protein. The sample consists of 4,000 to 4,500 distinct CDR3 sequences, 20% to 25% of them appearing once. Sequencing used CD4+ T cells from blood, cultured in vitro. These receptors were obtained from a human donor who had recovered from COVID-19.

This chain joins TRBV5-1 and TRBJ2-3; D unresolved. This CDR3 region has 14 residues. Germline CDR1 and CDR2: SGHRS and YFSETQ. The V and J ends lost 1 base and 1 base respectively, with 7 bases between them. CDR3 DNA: TGCGCCAGCAGCTTGCGTGCGGGCACAGATACGCAGTATTTT. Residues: CASSLRAGTDTQYF.

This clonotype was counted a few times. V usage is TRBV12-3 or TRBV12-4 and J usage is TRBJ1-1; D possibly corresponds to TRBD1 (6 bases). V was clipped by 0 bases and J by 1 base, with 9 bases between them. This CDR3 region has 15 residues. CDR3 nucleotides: TGTGCCAGCAGTTTAGCAGGCAGGGGGAACACTGAAGCTTTCTTT. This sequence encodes CASSLAGRGNTEAFF.

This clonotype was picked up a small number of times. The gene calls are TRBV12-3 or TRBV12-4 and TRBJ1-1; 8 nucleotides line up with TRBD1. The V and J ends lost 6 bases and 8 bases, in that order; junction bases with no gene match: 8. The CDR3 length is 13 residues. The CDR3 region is CASSQDRVQEAFF. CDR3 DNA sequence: TGTGCCAGCAGCCAGGACAGGGTCCAGGAAGCTTTCTTT.

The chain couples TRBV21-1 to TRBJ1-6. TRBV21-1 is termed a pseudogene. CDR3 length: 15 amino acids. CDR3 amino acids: CASSKHSSYNSPLHF. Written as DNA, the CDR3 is TGTGCCAGCAGCAAGCATAGCTCCTATAATTCACCCCTCCACTTT.

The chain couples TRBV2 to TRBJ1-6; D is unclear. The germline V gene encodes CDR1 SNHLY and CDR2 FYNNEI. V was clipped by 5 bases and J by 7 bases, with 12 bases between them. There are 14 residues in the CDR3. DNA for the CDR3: TGTGCCAGCAGTCGGCGCGACTCGAATTCACCCCTCCACTTT. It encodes CASSRRDSNSPLHF.

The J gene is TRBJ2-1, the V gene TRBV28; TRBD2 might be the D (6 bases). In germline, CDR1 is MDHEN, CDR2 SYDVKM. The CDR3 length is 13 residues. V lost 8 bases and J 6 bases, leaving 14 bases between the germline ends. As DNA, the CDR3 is TGTGCCAGCGATACCGGGACTGTCAATGAGCAGTTCTTC. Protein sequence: CASDTGTVNEQFF.

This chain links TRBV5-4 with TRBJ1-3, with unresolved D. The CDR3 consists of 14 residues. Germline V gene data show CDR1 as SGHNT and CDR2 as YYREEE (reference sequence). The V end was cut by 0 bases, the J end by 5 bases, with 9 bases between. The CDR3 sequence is CASSLEDTRNTIYF. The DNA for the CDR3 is TGTGCCAGCAGCTTGGAAGACACCCGAAACACCATATATTTT.

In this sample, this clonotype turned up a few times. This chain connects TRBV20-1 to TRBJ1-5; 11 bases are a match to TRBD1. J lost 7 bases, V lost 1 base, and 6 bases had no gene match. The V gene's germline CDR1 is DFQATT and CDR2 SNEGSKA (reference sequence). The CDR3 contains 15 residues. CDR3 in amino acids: CSARGGQGETQPQHF. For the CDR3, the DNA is TGCAGTGCTAGAGGGGGACAGGGGGAAACACAGCCCCAGCATTTT.

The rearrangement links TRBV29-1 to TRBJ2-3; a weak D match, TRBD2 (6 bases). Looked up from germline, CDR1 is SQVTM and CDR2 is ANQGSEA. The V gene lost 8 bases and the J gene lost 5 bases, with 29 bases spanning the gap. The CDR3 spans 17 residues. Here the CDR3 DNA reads TGCAGCTCCCTACGGGTGGGGGGACTCCGTAATGAAGATACGCAGTATTTT. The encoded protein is CSSLRVGGLRNEDTQYF.

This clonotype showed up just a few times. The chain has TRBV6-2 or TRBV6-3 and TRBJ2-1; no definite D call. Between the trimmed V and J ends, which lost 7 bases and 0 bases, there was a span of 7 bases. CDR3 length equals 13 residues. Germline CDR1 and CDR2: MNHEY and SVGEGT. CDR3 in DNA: TGTGCCAGCACCGCGAGCTCCTACAATGAGCAGTTCTTC. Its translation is CASTASSYNEQFF.

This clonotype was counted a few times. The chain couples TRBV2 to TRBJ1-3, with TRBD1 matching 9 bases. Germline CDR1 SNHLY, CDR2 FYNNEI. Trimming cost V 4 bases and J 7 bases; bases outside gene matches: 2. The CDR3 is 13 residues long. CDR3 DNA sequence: TGTGCCAGCAGTGTAACAGGGGGCAACACCATATATTTT. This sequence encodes CASSVTGGNTIYF.

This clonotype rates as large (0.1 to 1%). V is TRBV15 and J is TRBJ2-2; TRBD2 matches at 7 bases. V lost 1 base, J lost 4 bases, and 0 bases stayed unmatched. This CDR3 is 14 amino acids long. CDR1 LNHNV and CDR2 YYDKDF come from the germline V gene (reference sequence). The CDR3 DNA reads TGTGCCACCAGCAGAGGGGAGGGCACCGGGGAGCTGTTTTTT. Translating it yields CATSRGEGTGELFF. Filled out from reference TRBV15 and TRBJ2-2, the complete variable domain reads DAMVIQNPRYQVTQFGKPVTLSCSQTLNHNVMYWYQQKSSQAPKLLFHYYDKDFNNEADTPDNFQSRRPNTSFCFLDIRSPGLGDTAMYLCATSRGEGTGELFFGEGSRLTVL.

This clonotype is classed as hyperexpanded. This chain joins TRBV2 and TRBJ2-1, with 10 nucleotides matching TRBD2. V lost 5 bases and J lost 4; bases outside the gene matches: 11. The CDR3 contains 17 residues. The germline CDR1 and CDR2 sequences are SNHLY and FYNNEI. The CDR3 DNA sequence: TGTGCCAGCAGTCCCCTTAGCGGGGGGTCGCTATACAATGAGCAGTTCTTC. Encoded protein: CASSPLSGGSLYNEQFF.

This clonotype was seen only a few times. The DNA for the CDR3 is TGTGCCAGCAGCTTGGACAGGGTTTTGGTCTACGAGCAGTACTTC. It codes for CASSLDRVLVYEQYF. This chain connects TRBV11-2 to TRBJ2-7; TRBD1 aligns across 8 bases. Trimming took 3 bases from V and 3 from J; bases not matched to a gene: 7. The germline V gene has CDR1 SGHAT and CDR2 FQNNGV. The CDR3 has 15 residues.

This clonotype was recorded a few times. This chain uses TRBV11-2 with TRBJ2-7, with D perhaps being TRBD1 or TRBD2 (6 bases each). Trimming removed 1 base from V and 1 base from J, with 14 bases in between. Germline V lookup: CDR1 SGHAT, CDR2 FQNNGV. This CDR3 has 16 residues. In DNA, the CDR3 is TGTGCCAGCAGCTTAGGGGTCGGGGGCTTTTCCTACGAGCAGTACTTC. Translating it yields CASSLGVGGFSYEQYF.

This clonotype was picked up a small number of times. Here the CDR3 reads CASSRVGLVGDEQYF. As DNA, the CDR3 is TGTGCCAGTAGTAGGGTCGGGTTGGTCGGGGACGAGCAGTACTTC. The V and J genes are TRBV19 and TRBJ2-7, with D tentatively TRBD2 (5 bases). CDR3 length: 15 amino acids. CDR1 LNHDA and CDR2 SQIVND come from the germline V gene (reference sequence). V gave up 4 bases and J gave up 5 bases, with 18 bases separating them. Supplemented by reference TRBV19 and TRBJ2-7, the full variable domain reads DGGITQSPKYLFRKEGQNVTLSCEQNLNHDAMYWYRQDPGQGLRLIYYSQIVNDFQKGDIAEGYSVSREKKESFPLTVTSAQKNPTAFYLCASSRVGLVGDEQYFGPGTRLTVT.

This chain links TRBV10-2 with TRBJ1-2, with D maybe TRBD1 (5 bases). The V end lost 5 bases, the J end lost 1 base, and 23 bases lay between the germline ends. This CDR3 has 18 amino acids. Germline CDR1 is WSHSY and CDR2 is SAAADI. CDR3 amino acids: CASSHPASSSRGNYGYTF. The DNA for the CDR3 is TGCGCCAGCAGTCATCCCGCTTCCTCTTCGAGGGGTAACTATGGCTACACCTTC.

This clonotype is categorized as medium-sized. The CDR3 loop is CASRSTGGEQYF. The CDR3, as DNA: TGTGCCAGCAGATCCACAGGGGGCGAGCAGTACTTC. This chain uses TRBV6-1 with TRBJ2-7; the match to TRBD1 covers 8 bases. Unmatched junction bases numbered 4, after V lost 6 bases and J lost 6 bases. Per the germline V gene, CDR1 is MNHNS and CDR2 is SASEGT. The CDR3 sequence is 12 residues long.

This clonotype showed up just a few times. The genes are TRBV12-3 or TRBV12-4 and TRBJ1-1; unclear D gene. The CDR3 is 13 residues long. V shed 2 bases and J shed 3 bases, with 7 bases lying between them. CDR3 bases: TGTGCCAGCAGTTTAATAGTGGACACTGAAGCTTTCTTT. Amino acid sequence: CASSLIVDTEAFF.

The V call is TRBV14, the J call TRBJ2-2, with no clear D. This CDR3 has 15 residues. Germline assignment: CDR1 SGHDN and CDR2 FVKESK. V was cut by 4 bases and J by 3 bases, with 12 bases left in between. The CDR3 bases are TGTGCCAGCAGCCGATCAGGTGTGGACACCGGGGAGCTGTTTTTT. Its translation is CASSRSGVDTGELFF.

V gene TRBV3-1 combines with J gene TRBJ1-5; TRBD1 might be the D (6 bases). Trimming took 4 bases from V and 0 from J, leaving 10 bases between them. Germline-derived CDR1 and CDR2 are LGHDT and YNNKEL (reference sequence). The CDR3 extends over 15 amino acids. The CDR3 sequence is CASSPDSYSNQPQHF. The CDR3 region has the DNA TGTGCCAGCAGCCCGGACAGTTATAGCAATCAGCCCCAGCATTTT.